This T cell receptor beta chain was sequenced for a study of blood T cell repertoires in COVID-19 (dated by TCRdb to 2019 to 2021). About the full investigation: Samples from collaborators originated in the United States, Italy and Spain and spanned both the acute and convalescent phases of COVID-19. The prospective study material was composed of cDNA or gDNA derived from T cells, B-cell-depleted T cells, or PBMCs. A de-identified subject ID, COVID-19 status, age in years and sex were almost always included in the sample metadata. HLA class I and class II types, where available, came from metadata supplied by the sample provider rather than from assay-based typing. Samples were obtained from the ongoing ImmuneRACE study (first 160 participants) and from over 1,000 subjects provided by 6 global collaborators. A freely available public database, intended as a resource for researchers studying the immune response to SARS-CoV-2, is where the repertoires were released. The dataset comprised deeply sampled blood TCRbeta repertoires from subjects exposed to, actively infected with, or recovered from COVID-19. The study at large found these results: How much clinical and demographic metadata was included differed by source and by participant, and the metadata was provided uncurated.

The immunoSEQ Assay, a bias-controlled multiplex PCR, was used to amplify TCRbeta CDR3 regions from genomic DNA. The study's processing was this. Nucleated cell counts per sample were estimated from amplification of reference gene primers within the assay. To quantify the absolute abundance of each unique TCRbeta CDR3 rearrangement, sequence reads were collapsed and filtered. Productive Simpson clonality was computed per sample as the square root of Simpson's diversity index over productive rearrangements. Here the immuneACCESS table is served through TCRdb, limited to in-frame sequences with V and J called. Missing clones are a known gap in these copies; in checked studies unresolved V genes cover under half, and the rest lacks a known reason. D and trimming were read from the DNA, whereas the V and J calls and clone size are those reported in that table. Recorded for this sample are 250,000 to 300,000 clones; roughly 87% of them occurred a single time. The ten largest clones take up roughly 2% of the sample.

Another Seattle source contributed samples from volunteer blood donors who had recovered from COVID-19. Whole blood was collected in K2EDTA tubes by collaborating institutions according to the institutions' own protocols. Collaborator samples were shipped for TCRbeta analysis as frozen whole blood, isolated PBMCs, or DNA extracted from either sample type. CDR1 SGHDN and CDR2 FVKESK were looked up in the germline V gene. Germline trimming: 4 bases from V, 4 bases from J; junction bases outside gene matches: 12. The CDR3 measures 16 amino acids from cysteine to phenylalanine. Solely the CDR3 DNA is kept, with 48 bases framed from the first base. On this clone: Its antigen is still unknown. No clone much larger than this one lies a single base away; base qualities are absent.

The sample consisted of peripheral blood. The TCR comes from a woman aged 45-60 years who had recovered from COVID-19. Rearrangement joined TRBV14 to TRBJ1-1, with 7 bases in between that match TRBD1. The CDR3 is CASSPLTGRGVTEAFF. The DNA sequence reads TGTGCCAGCAGCCCACTGACAGGGCGGGGGGTCACTGAAGCTTTCTTT.